The clone carrying this T cell receptor (beta chain) was seen once. The antigen is not known. This record belongs to a study of T cell repertoires in cytomegalovirus infection. Study background: Both recently identified HLA-C-restricted and well-studied HLA-B-restricted CMV epitopes were used in the study. Public TCR beta signatures provided an indication of both CMV infection and a matching HLA type. Findings and limits, study-wide: Predominance within the ex vivo response was attributable to HLA-C-restricted CMV-specific TCR beta clonotypes. Cumulative frequency of public TCR beta families picked out carriers of CMV plus the relevant HLA.

Germline V gene sequence: CDR1 MNHEY, CDR2 SVGEGT. The CDR3 totals 14 residues. Trimming took off 10 bases at V and 6 bases at J, with 19 bases between the two ends. TCRdb redid the calling of the reads with MiXCR, one entry per CDR3 protein. The table records roughly 170,000 distinct CDR3 sequences, about 20% of them present only once. This chain connects TRBV6-2 or TRBV6-3 to TRBJ2-1; D unresolved. The TCR sequence derives from a human donor in good health (CMV status not recorded). Some clones in this sample may be carry-over from other donors' samples. This specimen consisted of CD8+ T cells from cultured PBMCs, obtained from culture after CMV antigen stimulation. The CDR3 coding sequence is TGTGCCACTCACCGGGTCAAACTCCCCAATGAGCAGTTCTTC. Translating gives CATHRVKLPNEQFF.